The rows below give T cell receptor beta chains drawn from one sample of a study of T cell repertoires in cytomegalovirus infection. TCRdb re-called the reads through MiXCR, storing one row per CDR3 protein. The repertoire consists of hundreds of thousands of distinct CDR3 sequences, with about two fifths occurring once and the leading ten covering around two fifths. Antigen specificity for these receptors is unknown. This specimen consisted of cultured PBMCs, obtained from culture after CMV antigen stimulation. These receptors all stem from a human donor in good health (CMV status not recorded). Some clones in this sample may be carry-over from other donors' samples. CDR3s include the opening cysteine and the closing phenylalanine or tryptophan. The order of the fields is CDR3 protein, V gene.

CDR3: CASSPNRGPPFSNQPQHF
V: TRBV7-6

CDR3: CASSFSGTKGNEQFF
V: TRBV12-3/TRBV12-4

CDR3: CASSPLGSGVYNEQFF
V: TRBV4-1

CDR3: CASSPTGGQLLMNTEAFF
V: TRBV4-1

CDR3: CASKGAAANTGELFF
V: TRBV6-1

CDR3: CASSLKRVSYEQYF
V: TRBV5-6

CDR3: CASSSPPGQQFF
V: TRBV7-2

CDR3: CASSPGQSNQPQHF
V: TRBV18

CDR3: CASSQFDRGSNQPQHF
V: TRBV4-2

CDR3: CASSLSVAPNYGYTF
V: TRBV11-2

CDR3: CASSDTRLDGQYF
V: TRBV6-5

CDR3: CSTFSGNTIYF
V: TRBV6-6

CDR3: CASSFARNNQPQHF
V: TRBV27

CDR3: CASSPTGGAFGNTIYF
V: TRBV18

CDR3: CASSLGFYEQYF
V: TRBV28

CDR3: CSASQGIGEKLFF
V: TRBV20-1

CDR3: CASSLGREPFFNEQYF
V: TRBV7-2

CDR3: CASSRIAGGPRNEQFF
V: TRBV5-1

CDR3: CASLDPTGGNTGELFF
V: TRBV6-8

CDR3: CASSFGEAEQPQHF
V: TRBV7-9

CDR3: CASSPRLDGGTQYF
V: TRBV7-6

CDR3: CASRVTRGSYTF
V: TRBV7-2

CDR3: CASSLKTDMNTGELFF
V: TRBV7-6

CDR3: CASSWATGPSGANVLTF
V: TRBV18

CDR3: CASSWGRRSGVTQYF
V: TRBV27

CDR3: CASRMTGGTDTQYF
V: TRBV6-6

CDR3: CASSLEAAGSLSYEQYF
V: TRBV7-2

CDR3: CSARSWGPRTLPTDTQYF
V: TRBV20-1

CDR3: CASSLDTSSGANVLTF
V: TRBV7-6

CDR3: CASSPYYSEQFF
V: TRBV7-3

CDR3: CASSSSGGRIANYGYTF
V: TRBV7-8

CDR3: CASSPLGKGSEQYF
V: TRBV11-2

CDR3: CASSQTGLWNTEAFF
V: TRBV12-3/TRBV12-4

CDR3: CASSFRPGDSPLHF
V: TRBV7-2

CDR3: CASSYSFGQGSTDTQYF
V: TRBV6-5

CDR3: CATSITSGRNNEQFF
V: TRBV15

CDR3: CASSSMGGGTEAFF
V: TRBV7-2

CDR3: CASSTGHYNEQFF
V: TRBV11-2

CDR3: CASSLWDRPRGGANVLTF
V: TRBV7-2

CDR3: CASSWTRTGGEKLFF
V: TRBV11-2

CDR3: CASSDPRETQYF
V: TRBV7-6

CDR3: CSASPEPGANVLTF
V: TRBV20-1

CDR3: CSAVRGTDTQYF
V: TRBV20-1

CDR3: CASSLSSWLGAKNIQYF
V: TRBV7-2

CDR3: CASSEVDRGREKLFF
V: TRBV6-1

CDR3: CASSMATGTYYGYTF
V: TRBV19

CDR3: CASSLALGANTGELFF
V: TRBV7-9

CDR3: CASSLAGTAYGNIQYF
V: TRBV7-2

CDR3: CASSLAGGDHEQYF
V: TRBV7-8

CDR3: CASSPSHNEQFF
V: TRBV11-3

CDR3: CASSIDRGGEQFF
V: TRBV19

CDR3: CASRRYSTDTGELFF
V: TRBV19

CDR3: CASRGTTDEQYF
V: TRBV10-2

CDR3: CASSFGGGLGAGYTF
V: TRBV12-3/TRBV12-4